This TCR beta chain was found in a study of T cell responses to AZD1222 COVID-19 vaccine. Study-wide findings and caveats: Reportedly, close to half of spike-specific TCRs are directed against unmutated variant regions. The sample set comprised mostly white British donors with more females, and clonal diversity was possibly underestimated. All repertoire sampling was performed exclusively after the peak T cell response. Spike-specific TCRs gained breadth and depth after people received two AZD1222 doses.

With respect to this clone: Its antigen is unknown.

The CDR3 extends over 16 amino acids. Germline assignment: CDR1 SGHRS and CDR2 YFSETQ. Trimming left V 0 bases short and J 3 bases short, with 13 bases between. Clones were sequenced by immunoSEQ multiplex PCR, and TCRdb holds only the in-frame ones, with some missing. The profile shows approximately 140,000 clones, roughly 90% of them singletons. The source material was peripheral blood, sampled 28 days after the second AZD1222 dose. This chain uses TRBV5-1 with TRBJ1-5; D may be TRBD1 (6 bases). The sequence derives from an adult who received the AZD1222 COVID-19 vaccine. CDR3 loop: CASSLGVRGPNQPQHF. The CDR3 nucleotides read TGCGCCAGCAGCTTGGGGGTCAGGGGACCCAATCAGCCCCAGCATTTT.